The 32 T cell receptor beta chains below all came from one sample that was sequenced in a study of blood T cell repertoires in COVID-19. Some clones are missing from TCRdb's copy, which holds only in-frame ones; the method was immunoSEQ multiplex PCR. The repertoire holds 120,000 to 150,000 clones, with 84% as singletons. The sequencing sample was made of PBMCs or T cells enriched from blood (not recorded which). The receptors come from a man aged 45 to 65 in a cohort exposed to, infected with or recovered from COVID-19 (not recorded which).

The chain is built from TRBV5-6 and TRBJ1-5, with a weak D call TRBD1 (6 bases). Deletions cut 0 bases from V and 7 bases from J, with 14 bases between. Germline V gives CDR1 SGHDT, CDR2 YYEEEE. The CDR3 runs 15 residues. DNA of the CDR3: TGTGCCAGCAGCTTGGGCCACAGGGACGACCAGCCCCAGCATTTT. As protein: CASSLGHRDDQPQHF.

This clone was detected only a few times. The chain links TRBV2 to TRBJ2-7; TRBD2 agrees at 12 bases. This CDR3 comprises 14 residues. The germline V gene has CDR1 SNHLY and CDR2 FYNNEI. The ends lost 6 bases at V and 5 bases at J; junction bases unmatched: 5. Here the CDR3 reads CASSGLAGIHEQYF. The CDR3 DNA is TGTGCCAGCAGCGGACTAGCGGGAATCCACGAGCAGTACTTC.

This rearrangement joins TRBV27 to TRBJ1-2; no clear D. V lost 5 bases, J lost 1 base, and 8 bases lay in between. Germline V lookup: CDR1 MNHEY, CDR2 SMNVEV (reference sequence). This CDR3 has 13 amino acids. The CDR3 sequence: CASSPTSNYGYTF. CDR3 DNA sequence: TGTGCCAGCAGTCCCACAAGTAACTATGGCTACACCTTC.

The V call is TRBV3-1 (or the pseudogene TRBV3-2), the J call TRBJ1-5; D remains unclear. Trimming took off 0 bases at V and 0 bases at J, with 6 bases between the two ends. Germline assignment: CDR1 LGHDT and CDR2 YNNKEL (reference sequence). The CDR3 is 15 amino acids. The CDR3 bases are TGTGCCAGCAGCCAAGATGAGGGTAGCAATCAGCCCCAGCATTTT. This encodes CASSQDEGSNQPQHF.

V usage is TRBV6-5 and J usage is TRBJ1-2, with TRBD1 identical over 11 bases. Germline V gene lookup returns CDR1 MNHEY and CDR2 SVGAGI. This CDR3 spans 13 amino acids. V lost 6 bases, J lost 8 bases, and 5 bases stayed unmatched. Written as DNA, the CDR3 is TGTGCCAGCAGAGGACAGGGGGCGCGCGGCTACACCTTC. Amino acids: CASRGQGARGYTF.

The chain has TRBV5-4 and TRBJ2-5, with 8 nucleotides matching TRBD2. The CDR3 runs to 15 residues. V shed 4 bases, J shed 1 base, and the junction held 6 bases outside the gene matches. CDR1 SGHNT and CDR2 YYREEE come from the germline V gene (reference sequence). CDR3 residues: CASSASGGGQETQYF. The CDR3 DNA is TGTGCCAGCAGCGCCTCGGGGGGGGGCCAAGAGACCCAGTACTTC.

The rearrangement joins TRBV18 to TRBJ1-1; D may be TRBD1 (6 bases). The CDR3 totals 15 residues. The germline V gene encodes CDR1 KGHSH and CDR2 LQKENI. The V end was cut by 5 bases, the J end by 3 bases, with 16 bases between. CDR3 region: CASSAGQQIHTEAFF. The CDR3 bases are TGTGCCAGCTCAGCTGGACAGCAGATTCACACTGAAGCTTTCTTT.

V is TRBV15 and J is TRBJ2-3, with 9 bases identical to TRBD2. The CDR3 runs to 15 residues. The ends lost 5 bases at V and 7 bases at J; junction bases unmatched: 10. Germline-derived CDR1 and CDR2 are LNHNV and YYDKDF (reference sequence). The CDR3 DNA is TGTGCCACCAGCGAGTCGGGACTAGCCCATCATACGCAGTATTTT. Translated: CATSESGLAHHTQYF.

This clone was observed a single time. This chain connects TRBV6-1 to TRBJ2-7; 7 nucleotides align to TRBD1. Trimming cost V 11 bases and J 0 bases; bases outside gene matches: 10. Germline V CDR1 and CDR2: MNHNS, SASEGT. CDR3 length equals 14 residues. The CDR3 loop is CARPARQGSYEQYF. In DNA, the CDR3 is TGTGCCCGCCCCGCGAGACAGGGCTCCTACGAGCAGTACTTC.

The chain carries TRBV2 and TRBJ2-5; TRBD2 agrees at 8 bases. The V segment lost 5 bases and the J segment 3 bases; nucleotides outside the gene matches: 11. CDR3 length equals 16 residues. Germline values: CDR1 SNHLY, CDR2 FYNNEI. CDR3 amino acids: CASSPTVAGKEETQYF. Here the CDR3 DNA reads TGTGCCAGCAGTCCCACGGTAGCGGGGAAGGAAGAGACCCAGTACTTC.

The rearrangement joins TRBV27 to TRBJ1-1, with D unclear. CDR3 size: 14 residues. Germline loops: CDR1 MNHEY, CDR2 SMNVEV (reference sequence). The ends were cut back, 0 bases at V and 1 base at J, with 6 bases in the middle. The CDR3 DNA reads as TGTGCCAGCAGTTTATCTACCAGGAACACTGAAGCTTTCTTT. Protein: CASSLSTRNTEAFF.

The V call is TRBV30, the J call TRBJ1-2; weak D call: TRBD1 (5 bases). The CDR3 totals 12 residues. V lost 2 bases and J 3 bases, leaving 7 bases between the germline ends. The germline gives CDR1 GTSNPN, CDR2 SVGIG (reference sequence). The CDR3 DNA is TGTGCCTGGAGTAGCAGGGACTATGGCTACACCTTC. Amino acids: CAWSSRDYGYTF.

The rearrangement joins TRBV6-4 to TRBJ2-1; tentative D call: TRBD2 (6 bases). CDR1 and CDR2 from the germline V gene are MRHNA and SNTAGT. Deletions cut 3 bases from V and 5 bases from J, with 14 bases between. The length of the CDR3 is 15 residues. CDR3 residues: CASSEAASADNEQFF. DNA of the CDR3: TGTGCCAGCAGTGAGGCTGCTAGCGCCGACAATGAGCAGTTCTTC.

The chain recombines TRBV3-1 (or the pseudogene TRBV3-2) with TRBJ1-1, with unresolved D. The V gene lost 4 bases and the J gene lost 6 bases, with 18 bases spanning the gap. The CDR3 contains 15 residues. Germline V lookup: CDR1 LGHDT, CDR2 YNNKEL (reference sequence). CDR3 sequence reads: CASSPHPTALPEAFF. The CDR3 DNA follows: TGTGCCAGCAGCCCCCATCCCACTGCACTACCTGAAGCTTTCTTT.

The chain combines TRBV5-1 with TRBJ2-2; TRBD1 is a possible D gene (6 bases). V was trimmed by 0 bases and J by 0 bases, leaving 6 bases between them. The CDR3 loop spans 15 amino acids. The germline gives CDR1 SGHRS, CDR2 YFSETQ. The DNA of the CDR3 is TGCGCCAGCAGCTTGGGGACAGCGAACACCGGGGAGCTGTTTTTT. Translating gives CASSLGTANTGELFF.

The CDR3: CASSDLAGSLPTNYGYTF. The CDR3 DNA sequence: TGTGCCAGCAGTGATCTGGCGGGATCACTTCCCACTAACTATGGCTACACCTTC. This rearrangement joins TRBV2 to TRBJ1-2, with unresolved D. Between the trimmed V and J ends, which lost 3 bases and 0 bases, there was a span of 20 bases. Germline V gene data show CDR1 as SNHLY and CDR2 as FYNNEI. This CDR3 comprises 18 residues.

The chain couples TRBV19 to TRBJ1-1; 8 bases are shared with TRBD1. Germline V gene lookup returns CDR1 LNHDA and CDR2 SQIVND (reference sequence). The CDR3 sequence is 14 residues long. V gave up 3 bases and J gave up 1 base; unmatched junction bases: 1. CDR3 protein: CASSIGTGNTEAFF. The CDR3 DNA sequence: TGTGCCAGTAGTATTGGGACAGGGAACACTGAAGCTTTCTTT.

This sequence joins TRBV30 and TRBJ2-3, with 7 bases identical to TRBD1. The germline gives CDR1 GTSNPN, CDR2 SVGIG (reference sequence). The CDR3 runs to 15 residues. V lost 6 bases and J lost 0; bases outside the gene matches: 9. The CDR3 sequence: CACSPGQISTDTQYF. The CDR3 DNA sequence: TGTGCCTGTTCTCCGGGACAGATAAGCACAGATACGCAGTATTTT.

This clone is a singleton in its sample. The chain recombines TRBV5-1 with TRBJ1-5, with TRBD1 as a possible D gene (5 bases). V lost 5 bases and J lost 5, with 14 bases in between. This CDR3 comprises 14 residues. The germline V gene encodes CDR1 SGHRS and CDR2 YFSETQ. The CDR3 is CASSLSPGYQPQHF. CDR3 in DNA: TGCGCCAGCAGTCTAAGTCCAGGGTATCAGCCCCAGCATTTT.

The chain combines TRBV19 with TRBJ2-1, with a weak D call TRBD2 (6 bases). CDR1 LNHDA and CDR2 SQIVND come from the germline V gene (reference sequence). The CDR3 totals 15 residues. Deletions cut 3 bases from V and 4 bases from J, with 13 bases between. CDR3 sequence: CASSILGGVYNEQFF. The CDR3 coding sequence is TGTGCCAGTAGTATTTTAGGCGGGGTATACAATGAGCAGTTCTTC.

The rearrangement links TRBV5-4 to TRBJ2-2; the match to TRBD2 covers 8 bases. Germline V lookup: CDR1 SGHNT, CDR2 YYREEE (reference sequence). The CDR3 is made up of 18 amino acids. V gave up 4 bases and J gave up 2 bases; unmatched junction bases: 13. The CDR3 is CASSPGGRTSRNTGELFF. The CDR3 DNA sequence: TGTGCCAGCAGCCCGGGGGGAAGGACTAGCAGAAACACCGGGGAGCTGTTTTTT.

The genes are TRBV7-9 and TRBJ2-3; D is possibly TRBD1 (6 bases). The CDR3 has 15 amino acids. The ends were cut back, 3 bases at V and 2 bases at J, with 12 bases in the middle. Germline V gene data show CDR1 as SEHNR and CDR2 as FQNEAQ (reference sequence). The CDR3 bases are TGTGCCAGCAGCTTCGGACAGTTCTCCACAGATACGCAGTATTTT. Amino acids: CASSFGQFSTDTQYF.

The chain couples TRBV2 to TRBJ1-2, with TRBD1 as a possible D gene (5 bases). V lost 3 bases to trimming and J lost 5 bases, with 19 bases between them. Looked up from germline, CDR1 is SNHLY and CDR2 is FYNNEI. The CDR3 loop spans 16 amino acids. The CDR3 coding sequence is TGTGCCAGCAGTGATGGCGGGACCGCCTATGTTTATGGCTACACCTTC. Translation gives CASSDGGTAYVYGYTF. Filled out from reference TRBV2 and TRBJ1-2, the complete variable domain reads EPEVTQTPSHQVTQMGQEVILRCVPISNHLYFYWYRQILGQKVEFLVSFYNNEISEKSEIFDDQFSVERPDGSNFTLKIRSTKLEDSAMYFCASSDGGTAYVYGYTFGSGTRLTVV.

The CDR3 DNA follows: TGTGCCAGCAGCCAAGATCAGGGGGTGGGTGAGCAGTTCTTC. Protein product: CASSQDQGVGEQFF. This rearrangement joins TRBV14 to TRBJ2-1; 7 bases are a match to TRBD1. V dropped 0 bases and J dropped 9; count of bases not matched to a gene: 5. CDR1 is SGHDN, CDR2 FVKESK, per germline. This CDR3 has 14 amino acids.

This clone was detected only once. This sequence joins TRBV6-5 and TRBJ2-7; possible D gene TRBD2, 5 bases. V was shortened by 6 bases and J by 7 bases, with 19 bases between the two germline ends. The germline V gene encodes CDR1 MNHEY and CDR2 SVGAGI. CDR3 size: 14 residues. CDR3 nucleotide sequence: TGTGCCAGCAGCCCCGGGTCCTTCGGCGGGGAGCAGTACTTC. This sequence encodes CASSPGSFGGEQYF.

This chain joins TRBV3-1 (or the pseudogene TRBV3-2) and TRBJ1-1; D unresolved. The CDR3 sequence is 16 residues long. The germline CDR1 and CDR2 sequences are LGHDT and YNNKEL (reference sequence). Deletions cut 3 bases from V and 4 bases from J, with 18 bases between. This chain's CDR3 is CASSQAVPARSTEAFF. The CDR3 nucleotides are TGTGCCAGCAGCCAGGCGGTGCCGGCGCGAAGCACTGAAGCTTTCTTT.

CDR3 protein: CASSPGTATNEKLFF. The CDR3 nucleotides are TGCGCCAGCAGCCCCGGGACAGCAACTAATGAAAAACTGTTTTTT. The rearrangement joins TRBV5-1 to TRBJ1-4; TRBD1 agrees at 7 bases. The CDR3 is made up of 15 amino acids. Trimming took 4 bases from V and 0 from J; bases not matched to a gene: 3. In germline, CDR1 is SGHRS, CDR2 YFSETQ. Complete variable domain (other parts from reference TRBV5-1 and TRBJ1-4): KAGVTQTPRYLIKTRGQQVTLSCSPISGHRSVSWYQQTPGQGLQFLFEYFSETQRNKGNFPGRFSGRQFSNSRSEMNVSTLELGDSALYLCASSPGTATNEKLFFGSGTQLSVL.

Here the CDR3 DNA reads TGTGCCAGCAGGGGGACACTCCGCTCCTACGAGCAGTACTTC. This encodes CASRGTLRSYEQYF. This chain links TRBV27 with TRBJ2-7, with D possibly being TRBD1 (6 bases). From germline, CDR1 is MNHEY and CDR2 SMNVEV (reference sequence). CDR3 length: 14 residues. The V end lost 6 bases, the J end lost 0 bases, and 12 bases lay between the germline ends.

The V and J genes are TRBV6-5 and TRBJ2-3; 8 nucleotides agree with TRBD1. Germline CDR1 and CDR2: MNHEY and SVGAGI. V lost 0 bases and J lost 5; bases outside the gene matches: 4. This CDR3 is 15 amino acids long. The CDR3 here is CASSYSYDRGDTQYF. The CDR3 DNA is TGTGCCAGCAGTTACTCGTACGACAGGGGAGATACGCAGTATTTT.

J is TRBJ1-3 and V is TRBV18; D not resolved. The CDR3 extends over 16 amino acids. Germline V lookup: CDR1 KGHSH, CDR2 LQKENI. V lost 5 bases, J lost 1 base, and 15 bases lay in between. For the CDR3, the DNA is TGTGCCAGCTCAGGGAGGGATCTTTCATCTGGAAACACCATATATTTT. Encoded protein: CASSGRDLSSGNTIYF.

The chain employs TRBV28 and TRBJ1-5; D might be TRBD1 (6 bases). This CDR3 comprises 17 residues. CDR1 is MDHEN and CDR2 is SYDVKM in the germline V gene. V lost 5 bases and J 3 bases, leaving 20 bases between the germline ends. In nucleotides, the CDR3 is TGTGCCAGCAGTCCTAGGGGTAGGGGGTCCCCCAATCAGCCCCAGCATTTT. Its protein is CASSPRGRGSPNQPQHF. The full variable domain, its missing parts supplied by reference TRBV28 and TRBJ1-5, is DVKVTQSSRYLVKRTGEKVFLECVQDMDHENMFWYRQDPGLGLRLIYFSYDVKMKEKGDIPEGYSVSREKKERFSLILESASTNQTSMYLCASSPRGRGSPNQPQHFGDGTRLSIL.

The chain couples TRBV15 to TRBJ2-3; possible D gene TRBD1, 5 bases. V was cut by 4 bases and J by 5 bases, with 19 bases left in between. The CDR3 covers 16 residues. From germline, CDR1 is LNHNV and CDR2 YYDKDF (reference sequence). The CDR3 coding sequence is TGTGCCACCAGCAATTGGGGCCAGCAAGGAGTAGATACGCAGTATTTT. Protein: CATSNWGQQGVDTQYF.